This TCR beta chain was documented in a study of pediatric ulcerative colitis. Assay used: immunoSEQ multiplex PCR; TCRdb lists only in-frame clones, some missing. This sample has 20,000 to 30,000 clones, with roughly 70% found just once. CDR3 length: 16 amino acids. Germline trimming cut 5 bases from V and 5 bases from J; bases unmatched to any gene: 7. Germline CDR1 is PRHDT and CDR2 is FYEKMQ (reference sequence). Rectal tissue came from one to two pinch biopsies taken at colonoscopy. This receptor was taken from a boy younger than 18 with severe ulcerative colitis. The sequenced sample consisted of gut tissue. The chain links TRBV13 to TRBJ2-5; 14 bases map to TRBD2. The DNA of the CDR3 is TGTGCCAGCAGCCCGGGACTAGCGGGAGTAGGGGAGACCCAGTACTTC. The encoded protein is CASSPGLAGVGETQYF.